This TCR beta chain was obtained from a study of OX40 agonist ivuxolimab in advanced cancers. TCRdb's table, derived via immunoSEQ multiplex PCR, lists solely in-frame clones and lacks some. The top ten clones hold just over 0.3% of a sample with 150,000 to 190,000 clones, roughly 94% of them seen once. Germline assignment: CDR1 SGDLS and CDR2 YYNGEE. V lost 4 bases and J 8 bases, leaving 15 bases between the germline ends. The CDR3 is 14 amino acids. The chain joins TRBV9 to TRBJ1-4, with D maybe TRBD1 (5 bases). The sample in question was CD4+ or CD8+ T cells sorted from blood, obtained in a trial of the OX40 agonist ivuxolimab. The source is an adult with an advanced solid tumor such as melanoma, head and neck, liver or kidney cancer. This CDR3 is CASSRGAGKEKLFF. Written as DNA, the CDR3 is TGTGCCAGCAGCCGAGGGGCGGGTAAAGAAAAACTGTTTTTT.